The clone carrying this T cell receptor beta chain was found many times. Its matching antigen is unknown. CDR1 and CDR2 from the germline V gene are WSHSY and SAAADI. The V gene lost 3 bases and the J gene lost 8 bases, with 17 bases spanning the gap. The CDR3 is made up of 15 amino acids. The record originates from a study of T cells in Graves' hyperthyroidism and ophthalmopathy. The wider study: Initial diagnosis, before any treatment, was when peripheral blood was collected.

The TCR beta CDR3 regions underwent amplification using RNA transcripts as the source. The HTBI primer set served for first-round RT-PCR of the TCR CDR3. TCRdb itself ran the multiplex PCR reads through MiXCR, one entry per CDR3 protein. Of around 620,000 distinct CDR3 sequences detected, 15% to 20% appear once; the ten largest clones hold 3.8%. General study findings and limits: Appearing also in blood were most of the thyroid clonotypes expanded above 0.001.

The diagnostic basis comprised clinical symptoms, serum thyroxine and TRAb, thyroid ultrasound and orbital computed tomography. The chain combines TRBV10-2 with TRBJ2-1; D possibly uses TRBD1 or TRBD2 (6 bases each). This sequence was found in a woman aged 30 to 39 with Graves' hyperthyroidism. Specimen: blood. The CDR3 DNA reads as TGCGCCAGCAGTGATGCGGGACAAATCGGCTATGAGCAGTTCTTC. This sequence encodes CASSDAGQIGYEQFF.